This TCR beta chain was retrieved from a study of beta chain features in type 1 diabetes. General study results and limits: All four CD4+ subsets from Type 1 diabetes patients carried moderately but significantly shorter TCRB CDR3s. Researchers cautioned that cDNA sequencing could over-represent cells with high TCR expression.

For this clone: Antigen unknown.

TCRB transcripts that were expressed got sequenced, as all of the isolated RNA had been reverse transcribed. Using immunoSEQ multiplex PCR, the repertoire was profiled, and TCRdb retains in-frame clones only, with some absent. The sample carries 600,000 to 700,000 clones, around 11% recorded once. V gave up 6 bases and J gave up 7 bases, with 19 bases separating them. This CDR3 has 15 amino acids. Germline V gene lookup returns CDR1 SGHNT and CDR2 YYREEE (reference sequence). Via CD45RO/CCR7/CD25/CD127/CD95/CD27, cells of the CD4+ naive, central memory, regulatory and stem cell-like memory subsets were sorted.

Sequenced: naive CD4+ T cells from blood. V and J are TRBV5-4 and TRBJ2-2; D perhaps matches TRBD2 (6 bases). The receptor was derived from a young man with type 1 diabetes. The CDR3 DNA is TGTGCCAGCATCTCAGATCCGGGAGTTCGCGGGGAGCTGTTTTTT. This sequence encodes CASISDPGVRGELFF.